The 5 T cell receptor beta chains in this list originate from one sample, sequenced in a study of blood T cell repertoires in COVID-19. Profiling relied on immunoSEQ multiplex PCR, and the TCRdb table lists in-frame clones only, not all of them. Of some 450,000 clones listed, 80% to 90% are singletons. Sequenced: peripheral blood. The receptors were gathered from a man between 18 and 29 years old with COVID-19, enrolled during active disease.

The genes are TRBV10-3 and TRBJ2-2; possible D gene TRBD2, 6 bases. The CDR3 loop spans 14 amino acids. The germline V gene encodes CDR1 ENHRY and CDR2 SYGVKD. The ends were cut back, 3 bases at V and 7 bases at J, with 12 bases in the middle. The CDR3 spells CAISEGAGNGELFF. CDR3 coding DNA: TGTGCCATCAGTGAAGGAGCGGGTAACGGGGAGCTGTTTTTT.

J is TRBJ2-2 and V is TRBV2, with TRBD2 matching 8 bases. The CDR3 runs 15 residues. V dropped 2 bases and J dropped 1; count of bases not matched to a gene: 0. Germline CDR1 is SNHLY and CDR2 is FYNNEI. CDR3: CASSETSGNTGELFF. Here the CDR3 DNA reads TGTGCCAGCAGTGAAACTAGCGGGAACACCGGGGAGCTGTTTTTT.

The chain uses TRBV4-1 and TRBJ2-1; tentatively, D is TRBD1 (6 bases). The germline gives CDR1 MGHRA, CDR2 YSYEKL. This CDR3 has 15 residues. Trimming cost V 3 bases and J 8 bases, with 17 bases left between them. CDR3 nucleotides: TGCGCCAGCAGCCAGGTCTCTACAGGGAGCGATGAGCAGTTCTTC. It translates to CASSQVSTGSDEQFF.

This clone was counted a single time. CDR3 region: CASSSGTGAYEQYF. The CDR3, as DNA: TGTGCCAGCAGCTCTGGGACTGGCGCCTACGAGCAGTACTTC. This rearrangement joins TRBV5-5 to TRBJ2-7; possibly TRBD2 for D (6 bases). The germline gives CDR1 SGHKS, CDR2 YYEKEE (reference sequence). V lost 3 bases and J lost 2, with 12 bases in between. This CDR3 has 14 residues.

This clone was counted a single time. The rearrangement joins TRBV11-2 to TRBJ1-2; TRBD1 matches at 8 bases. Germline CDR1 SGHAT, CDR2 FQNNGV. The V gene end was trimmed by 1 base and the J gene end by 7 bases; junction bases not matched to a gene: 2. This CDR3 region has 13 residues. The CDR3 region is CASSLAGTGGYTF. CDR3 in DNA: TGTGCCAGCAGCTTAGCCGGGACAGGTGGCTACACCTTC.